The clone carrying this TCR beta chain turned up a few times. Antigen specificity is unknown. The entry originates in a study of glioma-infiltrating T cells. Overall study context: Target coverage was roughly 4- to 10-fold for about a million blood T cells. Whole-study findings and limits: A blood CDR3 motif signature was depleted in highly divergent patients.

TCR alpha and beta CDR3 regions were amplified from RNA using iRepertoire nested multiplex PCR. MiXCR was run by TCRdb on the multiplex PCR reads, yielding one entry per CDR3 protein. The table lists approximately 400,000 distinct CDR3 sequences, 41% of them singletons. The CDR3 runs to 16 residues. V lost 2 bases, J lost 4 bases, and 16 bases lay in between. Germline CDR1 is ENHRY and CDR2 is SYGVKD. The chain couples TRBV10-3 to TRBJ2-3; D remains unclear. The sequenced sample consisted of glioma tissue, nonneoplastic brain tissue, or PBMCs (not recorded which). This clonotype originated in a human donor with low-grade glioma or glioblastoma, undergoing nonglioma brain surgery, or in good health (not recorded which). This chain's CDR3 is CAISEHPDNRADTQYF. In nucleotides, the CDR3 is TGTGCCATCAGTGAGCATCCCGACAACCGAGCAGATACGCAGTATTTT.